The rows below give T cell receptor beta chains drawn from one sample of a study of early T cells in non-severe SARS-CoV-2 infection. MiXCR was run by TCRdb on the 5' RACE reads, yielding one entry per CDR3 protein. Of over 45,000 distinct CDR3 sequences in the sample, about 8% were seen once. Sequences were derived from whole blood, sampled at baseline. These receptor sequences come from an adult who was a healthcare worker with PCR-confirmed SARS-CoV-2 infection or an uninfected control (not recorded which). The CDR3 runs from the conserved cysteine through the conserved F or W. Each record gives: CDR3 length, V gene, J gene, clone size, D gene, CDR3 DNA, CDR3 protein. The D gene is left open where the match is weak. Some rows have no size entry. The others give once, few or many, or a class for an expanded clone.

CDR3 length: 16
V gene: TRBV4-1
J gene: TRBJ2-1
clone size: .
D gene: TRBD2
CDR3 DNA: TGCGCCAGCAGCCAATGGACTAGCGGGGACTACAATGAGCAGTTCTTC
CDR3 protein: CASSQWTSGDYNEQFF

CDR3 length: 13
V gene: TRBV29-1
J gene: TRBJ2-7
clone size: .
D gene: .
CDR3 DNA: TGCAGCGTTGCCCGGGAGACCTCCTACGAGCAGTACTTC
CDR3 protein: CSVARETSYEQYF

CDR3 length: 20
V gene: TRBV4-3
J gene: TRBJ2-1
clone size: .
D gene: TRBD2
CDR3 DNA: TGCGCCAGCAGCCATCGACCTTGGGGACTAGCGGGAGTATTTTACAATGAGCAGTTCTTC
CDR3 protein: CASSHRPWGLAGVFYNEQFF

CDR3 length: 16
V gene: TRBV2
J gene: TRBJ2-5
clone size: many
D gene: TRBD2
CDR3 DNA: TGTGCCAGCAGTGGACCTAGCGGGAGCCCCCAAGAGACCCAGTACTTC
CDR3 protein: CASSGPSGSPQETQYF

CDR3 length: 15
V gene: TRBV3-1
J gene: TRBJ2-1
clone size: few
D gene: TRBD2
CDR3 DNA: TGTGCCAGCAGCACTACTAGCGGGAGCTTGAATGAGCAGTTCTTC
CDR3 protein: CASSTTSGSLNEQFF

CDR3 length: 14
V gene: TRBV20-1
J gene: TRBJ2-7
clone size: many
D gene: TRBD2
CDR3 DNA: TGCAGTGCTAGAACTAGCGGGAACCGGTACGAGCAGTACTTC
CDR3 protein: CSARTSGNRYEQYF

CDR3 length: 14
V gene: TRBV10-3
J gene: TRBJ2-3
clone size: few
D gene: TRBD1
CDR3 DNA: TGTGCCACAGCCGGGACAGGGCCCACAGATACGCAGTATTTT
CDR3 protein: CATAGTGPTDTQYF

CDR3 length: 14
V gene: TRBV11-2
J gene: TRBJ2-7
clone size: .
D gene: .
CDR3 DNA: TGTGCCAGCAGCTTAGCCGGGGCGGGCTACGAGCAGTACTTC
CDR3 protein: CASSLAGAGYEQYF

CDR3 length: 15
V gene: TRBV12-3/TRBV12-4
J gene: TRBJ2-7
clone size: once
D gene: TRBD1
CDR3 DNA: TGTGCCAGCAGTTCTTCAGGGACAGGAGACTACGAGCAGTACTTC
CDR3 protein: CASSSSGTGDYEQYF

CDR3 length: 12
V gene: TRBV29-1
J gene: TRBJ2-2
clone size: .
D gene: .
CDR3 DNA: TGCAGCGTCAGGAGGAACACCGGGGAGCTGTTTTTT
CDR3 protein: CSVRRNTGELFF

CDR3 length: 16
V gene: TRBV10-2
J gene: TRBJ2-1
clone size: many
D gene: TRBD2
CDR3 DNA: TGCGCCAGCAGTGAGTCTGGCGGGAGGATGTCTAATGAGCAGTTCTTC
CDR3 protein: CASSESGGRMSNEQFF

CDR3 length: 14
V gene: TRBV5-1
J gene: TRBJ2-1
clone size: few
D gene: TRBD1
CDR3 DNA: TGCGCCAGCAGCTTCGGGACAGGGGGCAATGAGCAGTTCTTC
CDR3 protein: CASSFGTGGNEQFF

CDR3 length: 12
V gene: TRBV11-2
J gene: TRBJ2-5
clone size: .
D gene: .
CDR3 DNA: TGTGCCAGCAGCTCAGTTCGAGAGACCCAGTACTTC
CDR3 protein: CASSSVRETQYF

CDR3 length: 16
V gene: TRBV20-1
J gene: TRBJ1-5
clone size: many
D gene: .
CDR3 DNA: TGCAGTGCTAGAGATCCTTCCAAGGGGCCCAATCAGCCCCAGCATTTT
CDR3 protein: CSARDPSKGPNQPQHF

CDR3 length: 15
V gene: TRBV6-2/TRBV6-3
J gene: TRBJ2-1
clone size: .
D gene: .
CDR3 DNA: TGTGCCAGCAGTTACTCCGAGCTAGCAGGCGATGAGCAGTTCTTC
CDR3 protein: CASSYSELAGDEQFF

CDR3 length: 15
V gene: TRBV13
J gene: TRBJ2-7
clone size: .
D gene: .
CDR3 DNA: TGTGCCAGCAGCTTAGGGCGGAGCGCTTCCTACGAGCAGTACTTC
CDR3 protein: CASSLGRSASYEQYF

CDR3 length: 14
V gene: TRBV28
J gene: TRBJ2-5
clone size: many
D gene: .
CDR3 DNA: TGTGCCAGCAGTTTCACAGGGAGGGGGGAGACCCAGTACTTC
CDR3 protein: CASSFTGRGETQYF

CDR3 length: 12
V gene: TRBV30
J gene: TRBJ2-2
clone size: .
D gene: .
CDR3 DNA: TGTGCCTGGGGGGACGTCAACCGGGAGCTGTTTTTT
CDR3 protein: CAWGDVNRELFF